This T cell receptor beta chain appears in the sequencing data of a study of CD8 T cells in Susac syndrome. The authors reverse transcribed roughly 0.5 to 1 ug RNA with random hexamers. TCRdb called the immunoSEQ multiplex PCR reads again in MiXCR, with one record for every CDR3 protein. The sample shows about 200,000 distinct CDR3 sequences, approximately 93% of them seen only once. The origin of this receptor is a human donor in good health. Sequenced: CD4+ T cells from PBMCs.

The CDR3: CASSLAQGARIAKNIQYF. In DNA, the CDR3 is TGTGCCAGCAGCTTGGCACAGGGGGCGAGGATAGCCAAAAACATTCAGTACTTC. The chain joins TRBV5-6 to TRBJ2-4; 9 bases fit TRBD1. The V segment lost 0 bases and the J segment 0 bases; nucleotides outside the gene matches: 7. The CDR3 covers 18 residues. Germline V gene data show CDR1 as SGHDT and CDR2 as YYEEEE.